The 26 T cell receptor beta chains reported below all come from one sample, sequenced in a study of T cell responses to AZD1222 COVID-19 vaccine. Profiling relied on immunoSEQ multiplex PCR, and the TCRdb table lists in-frame clones only, not all of them. Among about 120,000 clones listed, 85% to 95% were seen once. The material sequenced was peripheral blood, taken 28 days after the second AZD1222 dose. These receptors all come from an adult who received the AZD1222 COVID-19 vaccine.

This chain links TRBV5-4 with TRBJ2-5, with a tentative D call TRBD2 (7 bases). Germline CDR1 is SGHNT and CDR2 is YYREEE (reference sequence). The CDR3 is 15 amino acids. The V gene lost 2 bases and the J gene lost 5 bases, with 16 bases spanning the gap. This CDR3 reads CASSLNGGPLETQYF. The DNA of the CDR3 is TGTGCCAGCAGCTTAAACGGGGGGCCGCTGGAGACCCAGTACTTC.

The J gene is TRBJ1-4, the V gene TRBV2, with 9 bases matching TRBD1. The CDR3 is made up of 16 amino acids. Unmatched junction bases numbered 9, after V lost 3 bases and J lost 7 bases. Germline V gene lookup returns CDR1 SNHLY and CDR2 FYNNEI. The CDR3 sequence is CASSELGTGSGEKLFF. The CDR3 DNA follows: TGTGCCAGCAGTGAGTTAGGGACAGGGTCGGGTGAAAAACTGTTTTTT.

The rearrangement uses TRBV5-1 and TRBJ2-1; TRBD2 matches at 10 bases. This CDR3 has 16 amino acids. Trimming at V came to 0 bases and at J to 8 bases, leaving 8 bases not matched to a gene. From germline, CDR1 is SGHRS and CDR2 YFSETQ. The CDR3 DNA reads TGCGCCAGCAGCTTGGTGACTAGCGGGCGCCGGGATGAGCAGTTCTTC. This sequence encodes CASSLVTSGRRDEQFF.

This rearrangement joins TRBV5-4 to TRBJ2-6; D is perhaps TRBD1 (6 bases). This CDR3 contains 17 residues. V dropped 7 bases and J dropped 0 bases, with 17 bases sitting between them. From germline, CDR1 is SGHNT and CDR2 YYREEE (reference sequence). The CDR3 nucleotides read TGTGCCAGCGCCACCGGGACACAGAGCTCTGGGGCCAACGTCCTGACTTTC. Translation gives CASATGTQSSGANVLTF.

The chain links TRBV20-1 to TRBJ1-1, with D unresolved. V lost 3 bases and J lost 4, with 18 bases in between. CDR1 and CDR2 from the germline V gene are DFQATT and SNEGSKA (reference sequence). The CDR3 sequence is 15 residues long. The CDR3 DNA sequence: TGCAGTGCTAGTGGTCGGGCACTCGGGAGCACTGAAGCTTTCTTT. Its protein is CSASGRALGSTEAFF.

The V gene is TRBV7-9, the J gene TRBJ1-6; D not resolved. Trimming pared 5 bases from V and 9 bases from J, leaving 14 bases between. This CDR3 has 14 amino acids. Germline assignment: CDR1 SEHNR and CDR2 FQNEAQ (reference sequence). Here the CDR3 reads CASSESMGSSPLHF. The CDR3 DNA follows: TGTGCCAGCAGCGAGTCCATGGGTTCTTCACCCCTCCACTTT.

The V call is TRBV5-4, the J call TRBJ2-7, with 15 bases fitting TRBD2. CDR3 length: 14 amino acids. Germline CDR1 reads SGHNT; CDR2 reads YYREEE (reference sequence). V dropped 5 bases and J dropped 7; count of bases not matched to a gene: 4. The CDR3 DNA reads TGTGCCAGCAGTCGGACTAGCGGGAGGGGTGAGCAGTACTTC. Protein: CASSRTSGRGEQYF.

This chain uses TRBV13 with TRBJ2-2, with a possible D match to TRBD1 (6 bases). The CDR3 loop spans 15 amino acids. Germline V CDR1 and CDR2: PRHDT, FYEKMQ (reference sequence). Trimming stripped 5 bases from V and 6 bases from J, with 16 bases between. Written as DNA, the CDR3 is TGTGCCAGCAGCAACACAGGGAGTCGCGCCGGGGAGCTGTTTTTT. Encoded protein: CASSNTGSRAGELFF.

The V and J genes are TRBV5-1 and TRBJ2-5; D is perhaps TRBD2 (5 bases). CDR3 length equals 13 residues. Germline loops: CDR1 SGHRS, CDR2 YFSETQ. V lost 4 bases, J lost 5 bases, and 12 bases lay in between. CDR3 loop: CASSRGLGETQYF. The CDR3 DNA is TGCGCCAGCAGCCGAGGGTTGGGGGAGACCCAGTACTTC.

This rearrangement joins TRBV19 to TRBJ1-1; D call uncertain. This CDR3 spans 13 amino acids. Trimming stripped 6 bases from V and 1 base from J, with 9 bases between. Germline CDR1 and CDR2: LNHDA and SQIVND (reference sequence). The CDR3 region is CASREERNTEAFF. The CDR3 DNA reads TGTGCCAGTAGGGAAGAACGGAACACTGAAGCTTTCTTT.

V usage is TRBV5-8 and J usage is TRBJ2-7; tentatively, D is TRBD1 (5 bases). Deletions cut 0 bases from V and 2 bases from J, with 9 bases between. There are 14 residues in the CDR3. Germline CDR1 reads SGHTS; CDR2 reads YDEGEE. CDR3 region: CASSLGGDTYEQYF. In nucleotides, the CDR3 is TGTGCCAGCAGCTTGGGGGGCGATACCTACGAGCAGTACTTC.

This chain links TRBV20-1 with TRBJ2-1; TRBD2 aligns across 11 bases. V trimming: 3 bases; J trimming: 4 bases; junction bases outside the gene matches: 5. From germline, CDR1 is DFQATT and CDR2 SNEGSKA (reference sequence). The CDR3 is 15 residues long. Here the CDR3 DNA reads TGCAGTGCTAGTAGACTAGCGGGGCTGTACAATGAGCAGTTCTTC. Translation: CSASRLAGLYNEQFF.

The chain joins TRBV7-2 to TRBJ2-5; TRBD1 matches 12 bases. The CDR3 is 18 amino acids. The V and J ends lost 5 bases and 0 bases, in that order; junction bases with no gene match: 10. Germline assignment: CDR1 SGHTA and CDR2 FQGNSA. CDR3 region: CASSLGQGARSYQETQYF. For the CDR3, the DNA is TGTGCCAGCAGCCTGGGACAGGGGGCCCGGTCGTACCAAGAGACCCAGTACTTC.

This sequence joins TRBV11-3 and TRBJ2-2; D is unclear. CDR1 is SGHNT, CDR2 YENEEA, per germline. The CDR3 spans 15 residues. Trimming removed 1 base at V and 1 base at J, with 7 bases between. The CDR3 bases are TGTGCCAGCAGCTTAGGCCGGTTGAACACCGGGGAGCTGTTTTTT. Encoded protein: CASSLGRLNTGELFF.

The V call is TRBV4-3, the J call TRBJ2-1; TRBD2 aligns across 14 bases. From germline, CDR1 is LGHNA and CDR2 YSLEER. Trimming cost V 3 bases and J 8 bases; bases outside gene matches: 6. The CDR3 runs 16 residues. CDR3 bases: TGCGCCAGCAGCCAGAGGACTAGCGGGGGGTGGGATGAGCAGTTCTTC. It specifies CASSQRTSGGWDEQFF.

J is TRBJ1-6 and V is TRBV5-1; no clear D gene. The ends were cut back, 5 bases at V and 7 bases at J, with 13 bases in the middle. The CDR3 totals 14 residues. Germline lookup yields CDR1 SGHRS and CDR2 YFSETQ. The CDR3 DNA reads TGCGCCAGCAGATTGAATCTAGGAAATTCACCCCTCCACTTT. Amino acids: CASRLNLGNSPLHF. Supplemented by reference TRBV5-1 and TRBJ1-6, the full variable domain reads KAGVTQTPRYLIKTRGQQVTLSCSPISGHRSVSWYQQTPGQGLQFLFEYFSETQRNKGNFPGRFSGRQFSNSRSEMNVSTLELGDSALYLCASRLNLGNSPLHFGNGTRLTVT.

The count of this clone is one. J is TRBJ1-5 and V is TRBV20-1; D gene uncertain. The germline V gene encodes CDR1 DFQATT and CDR2 SNEGSKA (reference sequence). Trimming pared 3 bases from V and 2 bases from J, leaving 11 bases between. This CDR3 contains 14 residues. The CDR3 sequence: CSASLSMGNQPQHF. As DNA, the CDR3 is TGCAGTGCTAGTCTTTCCATGGGCAATCAGCCCCAGCATTTT.

This rearrangement joins TRBV7-2 to TRBJ1-4, with D tentatively TRBD1 (5 bases). The CDR3 extends over 15 amino acids. Trimming shortened V by 2 bases and J by 3 bases, and 10 bases separated the two germline ends. Germline V gives CDR1 SGHTA, CDR2 FQGNSA. In DNA, the CDR3 is TGTGCCAGCAGCTTATATGTGGGGGCTAATGAAAAACTGTTTTTT. Residues: CASSLYVGANEKLFF.

For this clone: The same CDR3 is also encoded by other DNA sequences in this sample. The chain employs TRBV9 and TRBJ2-2, with 12 bases that match TRBD2. Unmatched junction bases numbered 7, after V lost 2 bases and J lost 5 bases. CDR3 size: 17 residues. Germline CDR1 SGDLS, CDR2 YYNGEE. The CDR3 DNA reads TGTGCCAGCAGCGTGGCTAGCGGGGGGGCCGGAACCGGGGAGCTGTTTTTT. This encodes CASSVASGGAGTGELFF.

The chain uses TRBV23-1 and TRBJ2-7; TRBD1 agrees at 7 bases. TRBV23-1 has ORF status, its function being uncertain. The CDR3 is 16 amino acids. J lost 3 bases, V lost 4 bases, and 12 bases had no gene match. The CDR3 here is CASSRDVTGVDYEQYF. DNA for the CDR3: TGCGCCAGCAGTCGTGACGTTACAGGGGTCGACTACGAGCAGTACTTC.

This clone was observed a few times. V gene TRBV6-5 combines with J gene TRBJ1-6, with 8 nucleotides matching TRBD1. The CDR3 covers 14 residues. The V and J ends lost 10 bases and 11 bases, in that order; junction bases with no gene match: 13. The germline CDR1 and CDR2 sequences are MNHEY and SVGAGI. CDR3 DNA: TGTGCCACCCAGACAGGGGCGACGTTGGCACCCCTCCACTTT. Protein product: CATQTGATLAPLHF.

The chain couples TRBV19 to TRBJ2-3; D possibly corresponds to TRBD1 (7 bases). Germline CDR1 and CDR2: LNHDA and SQIVND (reference sequence). The CDR3 runs to 12 residues. The V end lost 6 bases, the J end lost 6 bases, and 10 bases lay between the germline ends. CDR3: CASSPGGDTQYF. The DNA of the CDR3 is TGTGCCAGTAGCCCAGGGGGGGATACGCAGTATTTT. The full variable domain, with the rest looked up from reference TRBV19 and TRBJ2-3, is DGGITQSPKYLFRKEGQNVTLSCEQNLNHDAMYWYRQDPGQGLRLIYYSQIVNDFQKGDIAEGYSVSREKKESFPLTVTSAQKNPTAFYLCASSPGGDTQYFGPGTRLTVL.

This chain uses TRBV5-4 with TRBJ1-6; 7 nucleotides match TRBD1. CDR1 is SGHNT and CDR2 is YYREEE in the germline V gene (reference sequence). The CDR3 spans 14 residues. V lost 2 bases to trimming and J lost 7 bases; unmatched junction nucleotides: 3. This CDR3 reads CASSLRGHNSPLHF. CDR3 in DNA: TGTGCCAGCAGCTTAAGGGGGCACAATTCACCCCTCCACTTT.

The sample holds one count of this clone. The rearrangement links TRBV2 to TRBJ1-2; D is undetermined. The CDR3 runs to 15 residues. CDR1 and CDR2 (germline): SNHLY, FYNNEI. The germline V and J ends were trimmed by 5 bases and 4 bases, with 17 bases remaining between them. CDR3 residues: CASSLTRPAAYGYTF. CDR3 in DNA: TGTGCCAGCAGTCTTACTCGCCCGGCGGCCTATGGCTACACCTTC.

The gene calls are TRBV28 and TRBJ1-5; D remains unclear. The CDR3 sequence is 17 residues long. The V gene lost 4 bases and the J gene lost 0 bases, with 16 bases spanning the gap. Per germline, CDR1 MDHEN and CDR2 SYDVKM. In DNA, the CDR3 is TGTGCCAGCAGTTCTGGGTCGGGATATTATAGCAATCAGCCCCAGCATTTT. It specifies CASSSGSGYYSNQPQHF.

The gene calls are TRBV7-2 and TRBJ1-6; D is undetermined. From germline, CDR1 is SGHTA and CDR2 FQGNSA. The CDR3 is made up of 14 amino acids. Trimming shortened V by 4 bases and J by 7 bases, and 11 bases separated the two germline ends. This chain's CDR3 is CASSSHGENSPLHF. CDR3 nucleotides: TGTGCCAGCAGCTCCCACGGGGAAAATTCACCCCTCCACTTT.